The T cell receptor beta chain under discussion was sequenced for a study of spatial heterogeneity in lung cancer. TCRdb recomputed calls from the 5' RACE reads with MiXCR, one row per CDR3 protein. The sample has more than 20,000 distinct CDR3 sequences; 2.5% to 3% are singletons. Germline V lookup: CDR1 SEHNR, CDR2 FQNEAQ (reference sequence). V was cut by 2 bases and J by 4 bases, with 4 bases left in between. The CDR3 covers 12 residues. Study outcomes and limitations: Tumor mutation count correlated with how many alpha and beta TCRs expanded intratumorally. Estimation of coverage gave values of approximately 7.2% for alpha and more than 11% for beta chains in tumor T cells.

This clonotype was detected many times. Antigen: not known. Time point defined: sample taken at primary tumor resection. This sample comprised lung tumor tissue, obtained at surgery. The TCR comes from a male donor with early-stage non-small cell lung cancer. This chain connects TRBV7-9 to TRBJ2-3; no reliable D call. The DNA of the CDR3 is TGTGCCAGCAGCTTAACGTCAGATACGCAGTATTTT. Translation: CASSLTSDTQYF.